There are many counts of the clone carrying this TCR beta chain. The antigen is unknown. The data were taken from a study of T cells after yellow fever vaccination. Study-wide background: For low cell numbers, libraries were made with SMART-Seq v4 Ultra Low Input.

MiXCR was run by TCRdb on the 5' RACE reads, yielding one entry per CDR3 protein. The sample shows some 320,000 distinct CDR3 sequences, about 10% of them seen only once. The study's findings and limits: After the booster, roughly 96% of CD4 and approximately 90% of CD8 primary-response clones were re-detected.

Here the sequenced sample was CD4+ T cells sorted from PBMCs, taken 45 days after the yellow fever booster vaccination. This TCR came from a man between 18 and 29 years old who received the YFV17D yellow fever vaccine.

CDR3 bases: TGCGCCAGCAGCCAAGGACTAGTGGTCTCCTACGAGCAGTACTTC. It yields the protein CASSQGLVVSYEQYF. The chain combines TRBV4-1 with TRBJ2-7; D might be TRBD2 (6 bases). Trimming removed 1 base at V and 0 bases at J, with 10 bases between. Per the germline V gene, CDR1 is MGHRA and CDR2 is YSYEKL. The CDR3 contains 15 residues.